What follows are 8 T cell receptor beta chains derived from one specimen sequenced in a study of control samples from healthy donors and cancer patients. Libraries were prepared by immunoSEQ multiplex PCR; TCRdb keeps only in-frame clonotypes and omits some of them. The data contain 30,000 or so clones, 94% of them singletons. The sequencing sample was made of blood. The receptors here all came from a man in his sixties in good health.

The chain carries TRBV5-6 and TRBJ1-3; no definite D call. The CDR3 is 13 amino acids. V was cut by 1 base and J by 4 bases, with 6 bases left in between. Germline CDR1 reads SGHDT; CDR2 reads YYEEEE. The CDR3 DNA sequence: TGTGCCAGCAGCTTGACGGGAGGAAACACCATATATTTT. Translation: CASSLTGGNTIYF.

V gene TRBV18 combines with J gene TRBJ1-6; the D gene is possibly TRBD1 (6 bases). The germline V gene encodes CDR1 KGHSH and CDR2 LQKENI. The V end lost 3 bases, the J end lost 9 bases, and 9 bases lay between the germline ends. The CDR3 has 13 amino acids. The CDR3 coding sequence is TGTGCCAGCTCACCGGACAGTGTTTCACCCCTCCACTTT. As protein: CASSPDSVSPLHF.

The chain has TRBV29-1 and TRBJ1-5; the D is unclear. The V gene lost 6 bases and the J gene lost 0 bases, with 6 bases spanning the gap. Germline V gene sequence: CDR1 SQVTM, CDR2 ANQGSEA. This CDR3 region has 12 residues. CDR3 sequence reads: CSVADSNQPQHF. CDR3 DNA: TGCAGCGTCGCCGATAGCAATCAGCCCCAGCATTTT. Using reference TRBV29-1 and TRBJ1-5 for the parts outside the CDR3, the full variable domain is SAVISQKPSRDICQRGTSLTIQCQVDSQVTMMFWYRQQPGQSLTLIATANQGSEATYESGFVIDKFPISRPNLTFSTLTVSNMSPEDSSIYLCSVADSNQPQHFGDGTRLSIL.

V and J are TRBV19 and TRBJ1-2, with D unclear. CDR3 length: 14 amino acids. Trimming took off 6 bases at V and 4 bases at J, with 15 bases between the two ends. CDR1 is LNHDA, CDR2 SQIVND, per germline (reference sequence). The CDR3 DNA reads TGTGCCAGTAGACGGACGGGTTCAATCTATGGCTACACCTTC. Translated: CASRRTGSIYGYTF.

CDR3 region: CASSRDRDYGYTF. The CDR3 region has the DNA TGTGCCAGCAGCCGGGACCGCGACTATGGCTACACCTTC. The rearrangement joins TRBV4-2 to TRBJ1-2; maybe TRBD1 (5 bases). CDR3 length: 13 residues. Germline assignment: CDR1 LGHNA and CDR2 YNFKEQ. Trimming took off 4 bases at V and 3 bases at J, with 9 bases between the two ends.

The chain recombines TRBV5-1 with TRBJ2-5; possibly TRBD1 for D (6 bases). Between the trimmed V and J ends, which lost 4 bases and 0 bases, there was a span of 10 bases. The germline V gene has CDR1 SGHRS and CDR2 YFSETQ. This CDR3 is built from 14 residues. The CDR3 DNA sequence: TGCGCCAGCAGCCAGGACAGTTACCAAGAGACCCAGTACTTC. Residues: CASSQDSYQETQYF. The full variable domain, completed using reference TRBV5-1 and TRBJ2-5, is KAGVTQTPRYLIKTRGQQVTLSCSPISGHRSVSWYQQTPGQGLQFLFEYFSETQRNKGNFPGRFSGRQFSNSRSEMNVSTLELGDSALYLCASSQDSYQETQYFGPGTRLLVL.

The J gene is TRBJ2-3, the V gene TRBV4-3; 10 bases are a match to TRBD2. From germline, CDR1 is LGHNA and CDR2 YSLEER. With V trimmed by 1 base and J by 5 bases, 9 bases remained unmatched. This CDR3 contains 17 residues. The chain's CDR3 is CASSQGFSGGQGDTQYF. DNA of the CDR3: TGCGCCAGCAGCCAAGGGTTTAGCGGGGGGCAAGGAGATACGCAGTATTTT.

The rearrangement joins TRBV4-1 to TRBJ2-7; possibly TRBD1 for D (6 bases). V was trimmed by 3 bases and J by 3 bases, leaving 24 bases between them. Germline assignment: CDR1 MGHRA and CDR2 YSYEKL. The CDR3 sequence is 18 residues long. The chain's CDR3 is CASSHGILQGDAGYEQYF. The CDR3 nucleotides are TGCGCCAGCAGCCATGGAATTTTACAGGGCGATGCCGGCTACGAGCAGTACTTC.